One and the same sample provided the 20 T cell receptor beta chains below, sequenced in a study of blood T cell repertoires in COVID-19. Sequencing used immunoSEQ multiplex PCR; TCRdb keeps in-frame clones, though not all of them. The sample lists 350,000 to 500,000 clones; approximately 90% were seen once. The sample taken for sequencing was peripheral blood. The receptors were gathered from a man between 18 and 29 years old with COVID-19, enrolled during active disease.

The chain joins TRBV9 to TRBJ1-1; the D gene is possibly TRBD1 (6 bases). The CDR3 is 14 residues long. Trimming removed 4 bases from V and 6 bases from J, with 16 bases in between. The V gene's germline CDR1 is SGDLS and CDR2 YYNGEE. The CDR3 spells CASSPRGGSAEAFF. For the CDR3, the DNA is TGTGCCAGCAGCCCACGGGGGGGCAGCGCTGAAGCTTTCTTT.

This rearrangement joins TRBV29-1 to TRBJ1-1, with 7 bases identical to TRBD1. Germline CDR1 and CDR2: SQVTM and ANQGSEA. The CDR3 loop spans 12 amino acids. The junction had 3 bases not matched to a gene; V was cut back by 8 bases and J by 0 bases. CDR3 residues: CSTGAVNTEAFF. The CDR3 DNA reads as TGCAGCACAGGGGCTGTGAACACTGAAGCTTTCTTT.

This chain links TRBV6-2 or TRBV6-3 with TRBJ2-3, with 12 bases matching TRBD2. V dropped 2 bases and J dropped 2; count of bases not matched to a gene: 2. Germline CDR1 reads MNHEY; CDR2 reads SVGEGT. The CDR3 runs to 16 residues. The CDR3 sequence: CASSYPSGRDTDTQYF. CDR3 sequence (DNA): TGTGCCAGCAGTTACCCTAGCGGGAGGGACACAGATACGCAGTATTTT.

The chain carries TRBV3-1 (or the pseudogene TRBV3-2) and TRBJ1-5, with TRBD1 matching over 11 bases. In germline, CDR1 is LGHDT, CDR2 YNNKEL (reference sequence). The CDR3 runs to 17 residues. V was clipped by 2 bases and J by 8 bases; unmatched bases: 11. CDR3 sequence reads: CASSQTKGQGARKPQHF. The DNA for the CDR3 is TGTGCCAGCAGCCAAACAAAAGGACAGGGGGCTCGAAAGCCCCAGCATTTT.

As DNA, the CDR3 is TGTGCCAGCAGCTCGACTAGCGGGAGGTCCTACGAGCAGTACTTC. It encodes CASSSTSGRSYEQYF. V is TRBV7-9 and J is TRBJ2-7, with TRBD2 matching 13 bases. The germline V gene has CDR1 SEHNR and CDR2 FQNEAQ (reference sequence). The CDR3 totals 15 residues. V trimming: 4 bases; J trimming: 1 base; junction bases outside the gene matches: 1. Full variable domain (rest looked up from reference TRBV7-9 and TRBJ2-7): DTGVSQNPRHKITKRGQNVTFRCDPISEHNRLYWYRQTLGQGPEFLTYFQNEAQLEKSRLLSDRFSAERPKGSFSTLEIQRTEQGDSAMYLCASSSTSGRSYEQYFGPGTRLTVT.

The V call is TRBV12-5, the J call TRBJ2-5, with D perhaps TRBD2 (6 bases). Germline values: CDR1 LGHNT, CDR2 FRNRAP. This CDR3 contains 14 residues. Trimming removed 6 bases at V and 1 base at J, with 12 bases between. CDR3 bases: TGTGCTAGTGGGGAGACTAGGGGCCAAGAGACCCAGTACTTC. Its translation: CASGETRGQETQYF.

The V gene is TRBV4-2, the J gene TRBJ1-4; TRBD1 aligns across 9 bases. V was clipped by 0 bases and J by 7 bases; unmatched bases: 6. This CDR3 comprises 16 residues. Looked up from germline, CDR1 is LGHNA and CDR2 is YNFKEQ. CDR3 loop: CASSQDEGTGSEKLFF. DNA for the CDR3: TGTGCCAGCAGCCAAGATGAGGGGACAGGGAGTGAAAAACTGTTTTTT.

V is TRBV6-4 and J is TRBJ2-1; the match to TRBD2 covers 11 bases. The CDR3 length is 14 residues. Germline lookup yields CDR1 MRHNA and CDR2 SNTAGT. Trimming removed 4 bases from V and 6 bases from J; junction bases left unmatched: 2. The CDR3 DNA reads TGTGCCAGCAGTGCTAGCGGGAGGTCCAATGAGCAGTTCTTC. Its protein product is CASSASGRSNEQFF.

DNA for the CDR3: TGTGCCAGCAGTCAGACAGGTAGTGGACTGAACACTGAAGCTTTCTTT. Protein product: CASSQTGSGLNTEAFF. V and J are TRBV27 and TRBJ1-1; a weak D match, TRBD1 (6 bases). Germline V gives CDR1 MNHEY, CDR2 SMNVEV (reference sequence). V dropped 5 bases and J dropped 0 bases, with 16 bases sitting between them. This CDR3 contains 16 residues.

V gene TRBV2 combines with J gene TRBJ2-3, with 9 bases identical to TRBD2. The germline CDR1 and CDR2 sequences are SNHLY and FYNNEI. CDR3 size: 16 residues. V lost 6 bases to trimming and J lost 8 bases; unmatched junction nucleotides: 15. CDR3 sequence: CASRITAGGLVGTQYF. For the CDR3, the DNA is TGTGCCAGCAGGATTACGGCGGGAGGGTTGGTTGGTACGCAGTATTTT.

The genes are TRBV12-5 and TRBJ2-3; TRBD1 matches 7 bases. Germline V CDR1 and CDR2: LGHNT, FRNRAP. The CDR3 extends over 14 amino acids. J was trimmed by 6 bases and V by 6 bases; bases with no gene match: 9. CDR3: CASGRGQDGDTQYF. DNA of the CDR3: TGTGCTAGTGGCCGAGGACAGGATGGTGATACGCAGTATTTT. Drawing the rest from reference TRBV12-5 and TRBJ2-3, the complete variable domain is DARVTQTPRHKVTEMGQEVTMRCQPILGHNTVFWYRQTMMQGLELLAYFRNRAPLDDSGMPKDRFSAEMPDATLATLKIQPSEPRDSAVYFCASGRGQDGDTQYFGPGTRLTVL.

The chain employs TRBV6-5 and TRBJ1-2; the D is unclear. Trimming took 6 bases from V and 7 from J, leaving 15 bases between them. The CDR3 covers 13 residues. The germline V gene encodes CDR1 MNHEY and CDR2 SVGAGI. CDR3 DNA: TGTGCCAGCAGACCAGACTCTGGTGGTGGCTACACCTTC. The encoded protein is CASRPDSGGGYTF.

The rearrangement uses TRBV27 and TRBJ2-7; D perhaps matches TRBD2 (5 bases). The V end was cut by 2 bases, the J end by 0 bases, with 8 bases between. From germline, CDR1 is MNHEY and CDR2 SMNVEV (reference sequence). CDR3 length: 14 residues. The CDR3 bases are TGTGCCAGCAGTTTAGGGCTAGCCTCCTACGAGCAGTACTTC. It specifies CASSLGLASYEQYF.

This chain connects TRBV4-1 to TRBJ2-3, with D perhaps TRBD2 (5 bases). This CDR3 comprises 15 residues. V gave up 1 base and J gave up 0 bases, with 8 bases separating them. Germline CDR1 MGHRA, CDR2 YSYEKL. The CDR3 DNA reads TGCGCCAGCAGCCAAGGGACTCGGAGCACAGATACGCAGTATTTT. Protein sequence: CASSQGTRSTDTQYF.

The chain is built from TRBV10-1 and TRBJ1-1; possible D gene TRBD1, 5 bases. CDR1 is WNHNN, CDR2 SYGVQD, per germline (reference sequence). This CDR3 has 14 residues. Trimming pared 3 bases from V and 5 bases from J, leaving 13 bases between. The CDR3 region is CASSEGAGATEAFF. The CDR3, as DNA: TGCGCCAGCAGTGAAGGGGCCGGAGCTACTGAAGCTTTCTTT.

V gene TRBV19 combines with J gene TRBJ1-1; D ambiguous. The CDR3 covers 14 residues. Germline V gene sequence: CDR1 LNHDA, CDR2 SQIVND (reference sequence). V gave up 6 bases and J gave up 4 bases, with 15 bases separating them. CDR3 region: CASRTHIGITEAFF. The CDR3 DNA reads TGTGCCAGTAGAACCCACATCGGGATCACTGAAGCTTTCTTT. Supplemented by reference TRBV19 and TRBJ1-1, the full variable domain reads DGGITQSPKYLFRKEGQNVTLSCEQNLNHDAMYWYRQDPGQGLRLIYYSQIVNDFQKGDIAEGYSVSREKKESFPLTVTSAQKNPTAFYLCASRTHIGITEAFFGQGTRLTVV.

CDR3 in amino acids: CASSPGRGSEAFF. The CDR3 DNA reads as TGTGCCAGCTCACCGGGGAGGGGGTCTGAAGCTTTCTTT. The chain carries TRBV18 and TRBJ1-1, with D maybe TRBD1 (6 bases). The CDR3 consists of 13 residues. The germline V gene has CDR1 KGHSH and CDR2 LQKENI. Between the trimmed V and J ends, which lost 3 bases and 6 bases, there was a span of 11 bases.

V and J are TRBV6-5 and TRBJ1-2, with TRBD1 matching 7 bases. CDR1 MNHEY and CDR2 SVGAGI come from the germline V gene. Trimming took 4 bases from V and 5 from J; bases not matched to a gene: 13. The CDR3 is 16 amino acids. This CDR3 reads CASSSTREGAEYGYTF. The CDR3 region has the DNA TGTGCCAGCAGTTCCACGAGAGAGGGGGCGGAATATGGCTACACCTTC.

The chain employs TRBV12-3 or TRBV12-4 and TRBJ2-7, with 7 nucleotides matching TRBD1. The CDR3 sequence is 12 residues long. V lost 5 bases, J lost 4 bases, and 2 bases stayed unmatched. CDR3 loop: CASSVTGYEQYF. CDR3 coding DNA: TGTGCCAGCAGTGTGACAGGGTACGAGCAGTACTTC.

The chain couples TRBV2 to TRBJ2-2, with D maybe TRBD1 (6 bases). The CDR3 has 15 residues. CDR1 SNHLY and CDR2 FYNNEI come from the germline V gene. V dropped 4 bases and J dropped 4 bases, with 13 bases sitting between them. CDR3 region: CASSGTAGATGELFF. For the CDR3, the DNA is TGTGCCAGCAGTGGGACAGCTGGGGCCACCGGGGAGCTGTTTTTT.